This section outlines one TCR beta chain sequence together with its context. Germline V gene sequence: CDR1 SGHAT, CDR2 FQNNGV. The V segment lost 5 bases and the J segment 4 bases; nucleotides outside the gene matches: 7. There are 15 residues in the CDR3. This sample is part of a study of blood T cell repertoires in COVID-19. About the study: Samples of COVID-19 (acute and convalescent) were obtained from the United States, Italy and Spain. The cDNA or gDNA used as material had been derived from T cells, B-cell-depleted T cells, or PBMCs.

Cohorts were based on clinical histories the participants reported. No more than 2 weeks before study entry, exposed participants had met a case of COVID-19. Assay: immunoSEQ multiplex PCR; the TCRdb copy retains only in-frame clones and omits some. The sample contains 300,000 to 350,000 clones, around nine tenths of which appear only once. The sequenced sample was PBMCs or T cells enriched from blood (not recorded which). The TCR was taken from a woman under 40 who had been exposed to COVID-19. The chain employs TRBV11-2 and TRBJ2-1; 8 nucleotides align to TRBD2. CDR3 region: CASSIQRGQYNEQFF. The CDR3 DNA is TGTGCCAGCAGCATCCAGCGGGGGCAATACAATGAGCAGTTCTTC.